The sequence of this T cell receptor (beta chain) was determined in a study of patients and donors after allogeneic stem cell transplantation. Trimming shortened V by 7 bases and J by 4 bases, and 11 bases separated the two germline ends. Germline assignment: CDR1 ENHRY and CDR2 SYGVKD. The CDR3 contains 13 residues. In TCRdb, the RT-PCR reads were re-called with MiXCR into one record per CDR3 protein. This table has 800,000 to 1,000,000 distinct CDR3 sequences, approximately 18% appearing once. This clonotype originated in a human donor who was either an allogeneic HSCT recipient or a stem cell or donor lymphocyte infusion donor (not recorded which). It is not recorded whose cells these are; they may come from a transplant donor. The gene calls are TRBV10-3 and TRBJ2-1; D tentatively reads TRBD1 or TRBD2 (5 bases each). Input material: blood, either unsorted or a sorted T cell fraction (not recorded which). CDR3 DNA: TGTGCCATCATGGCAGAGGGGTACAATGAGCAGTTCTTC. Translating it yields CAIMAEGYNEQFF.